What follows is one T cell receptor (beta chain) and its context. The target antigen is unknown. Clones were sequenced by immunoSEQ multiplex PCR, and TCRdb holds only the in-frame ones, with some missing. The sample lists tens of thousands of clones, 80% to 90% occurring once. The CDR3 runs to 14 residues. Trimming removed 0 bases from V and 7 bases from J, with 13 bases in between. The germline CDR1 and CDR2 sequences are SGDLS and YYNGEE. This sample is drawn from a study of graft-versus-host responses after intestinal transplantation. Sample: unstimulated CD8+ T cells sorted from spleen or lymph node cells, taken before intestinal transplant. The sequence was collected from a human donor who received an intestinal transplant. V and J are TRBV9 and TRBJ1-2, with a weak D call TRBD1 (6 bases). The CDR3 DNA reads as TGTGCCAGCAGCGTAGCTGGGGGAGGGGGTGGCTACACCTTC. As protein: CASSVAGGGGGYTF. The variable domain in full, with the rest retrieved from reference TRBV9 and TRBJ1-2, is DSGVTQTPKHLITATGQRVTLRCSPRSGDLSVYWYQQSLDQGLQFLIQYYNGEERAKGNILERFSAQQFPDLHSELNLSSLELGDSALYFCASSVAGGGGGYTFGSGTRLTVV.